This record looks at one T cell receptor (beta chain) sequence and its context. Its antigen is unidentified. The same CDR3 can be traced to other DNA sequences in this sample. The data derive from a study of neoadjuvant nivolumab and ipilimumab in lung cancer. CDR3 length equals 13 residues. Germline CDR1 SGHNT, CDR2 YENEEA. V lost 5 bases, J lost 1 base, and 8 bases lay in between. This table comes from immunoSEQ multiplex PCR, and its TCRdb copy is limited to in-frame clones, with some not included. The data show over 20,000 clones, with roughly four fifths seen just once and approximately 8.6% held by the top ten. Study-level results: Resected tumors had greater TCR richness and clonality than uninvolved lung. From pretherapy to surgery, tumor richness and clonality rose with dual therapy.

This receptor was taken from an adult with non-small cell lung cancer. The gene calls are TRBV11-3 and TRBJ1-1; no reliable D call. Sequencing was performed on tumor tissue, taken after neoadjuvant nivolumab, alone or with ipilimumab, at or shortly before surgery. Written as DNA, the CDR3 is TGTGCCAGCAGCGGGCAGCCGAACACTGAAGCTTTCTTT. It is translated as CASSGQPNTEAFF. The entire variable domain, with the rest obtained from reference TRBV11-3 and TRBJ1-1, is as follows: EAGVVQSPRYKIIEKKQPVAFWCNPISGHNTLYWYLQNLGQGPELLIRYENEEAVDDSQLPKDRFSAERLKGVDSTLKIQPAELGDSAVYLCASSGQPNTEAFFGQGTRLTVV.